This T cell receptor beta chain was recorded in a study of PD-L1 blockade in urothelial cancer. The CDR3 has 15 amino acids. V was trimmed by 3 bases and J by 8 bases, leaving 17 bases between them. The germline gives CDR1 SGHAT, CDR2 FQNNGV. Worth noting for this clone: The antigen is undetermined.

Assay used: immunoSEQ multiplex PCR; TCRdb lists only in-frame clones, some missing. The sample has 35,000 to 45,000 clones; about 89% are singletons. Whole-study results and caveats: Below-median pretreatment blood TCR clonality was associated with improved progression-free and overall survival.

Stated time point: peripheral blood 6 weeks after treatment start. Each patient gave between 1 and 8 samples, pretreatment and on-treatment. V gene TRBV11-2 combines with J gene TRBJ2-1; maybe TRBD2 (5 bases). Material: PBMCs, obtained around atezolizumab (anti-PD-L1) treatment. The sequence derives from a man between 65 and 85 years old with urothelial cancer. CDR3 region: CASSFGGGLTYEQFF. The CDR3 DNA follows: TGTGCCAGCAGCTTTGGAGGAGGCCTTACCTATGAGCAGTTCTTC.